The 14 T cell receptor beta chains given below trace back to one sample, sequenced in a study of response to subunit inactivated influenza vaccine. TCRdb used MiXCR to reprocess the RT-PCR reads, holding one entry per CDR3 protein. The table has over 150,000 distinct CDR3 sequences, 9.2% seen once. The sequencing used non-naive T cells sorted from PBMCs, collected on the day of vaccination. The source is a man aged 50 or older who received an inactivated influenza vaccine.

This clonotype has only a few counts. The rearrangement uses TRBV7-2 and TRBJ2-7; D not certain. CDR1 is SGHTA and CDR2 is FQGNSA in the germline V gene. V was clipped by 1 base and J by 5 bases, with 15 bases between them. The CDR3 extends over 15 amino acids. The CDR3 region is CASSLVAISSDEQYF. The CDR3 DNA reads TGTGCCAGCAGCTTAGTGGCTATTTCTTCGGACGAGCAGTACTTC.

This clonotype turned up a few times. The V gene is TRBV5-1, the J gene TRBJ2-1; 12 bases are shared with TRBD2. This CDR3 contains 18 residues. Germline-derived CDR1 and CDR2 are SGHRS and YFSETQ. With 1 base clipped from V and 0 bases from J, the junction kept 5 bases outside the gene matches. The chain's CDR3 is CASSLMSSGRASYNEQFF. The CDR3 DNA is TGCGCCAGCAGCTTGATGTCTAGCGGGAGGGCCTCCTACAATGAGCAGTTCTTC.

V and J are TRBV27 and TRBJ2-7; perhaps TRBD1 as D (8 bases). Trimming cost V 6 bases and J 4 bases, with 13 bases left between them. The CDR3 sequence is 13 residues long. Germline assignment: CDR1 MNHEY and CDR2 SMNVEV (reference sequence). CDR3 region: CASRNRGGYEQYF. The CDR3 region has the DNA TGTGCCAGCAGAAACAGGGGGGGGTACGAGCAGTACTTC.

This clonotype was observed at least ten times. The chain employs TRBV7-2 and TRBJ1-1, with D uncertain. Germline V gives CDR1 SGHTA, CDR2 FQGNSA. Trimming took 1 base from V and 1 from J, leaving 13 bases between them. The CDR3 runs to 16 residues. The CDR3 loop is CASSLGVGRANTEAFF. The CDR3 DNA sequence: TGTGCCAGCAGCTTAGGGGTGGGAAGGGCGAACACTGAAGCTTTCTTT. Combining the CDR3 with reference TRBV7-2 and TRBJ1-1 gives the whole variable domain GAGVSQSPSNKVTEKGKDVELRCDPISGHTALYWYRQSLGQGLEFLIYFQGNSAPDKSGLPSDRFSAERTGGSVSTLTIQRTQQEDSAVYLCASSLGVGRANTEAFFGQGTRLTVV.

This chain joins TRBV2 and TRBJ2-3; D uncertain. Looked up from germline, CDR1 is SNHLY and CDR2 is FYNNEI. CDR3 length: 12 residues. Trimming shortened V by 4 bases and J by 6 bases, and 8 bases separated the two germline ends. CDR3 residues: CASSGTRDTQYF. The CDR3 DNA reads as TGTGCCAGCAGTGGAACGCGGGATACGCAGTATTTT. Full variable domain (outside the CDR3, taken from reference TRBV2 and TRBJ2-3): EPEVTQTPSHQVTQMGQEVILRCVPISNHLYFYWYRQILGQKVEFLVSFYNNEISEKSEIFDDQFSVERPDGSNFTLKIRSTKLEDSAMYFCASSGTRDTQYFGPGTRLTVL.

This clonotype was picked up many times. The chain links TRBV12-3 or TRBV12-4 to TRBJ2-2; no definite D call. CDR3 length: 14 residues. Deletions cut 6 bases from V and 4 bases from J, with 12 bases between. The CDR3 nucleotides read TGTGCCAGCAGCGAACTATCGATCACCGGGGAGCTGTTTTTT. Protein sequence: CASSELSITGELFF.

The chain carries TRBV10-1 and TRBJ2-7; tentatively, D is TRBD1 or TRBD2 (5 bases each). Germline values: CDR1 WNHNN, CDR2 SYGVQD (reference sequence). The CDR3 consists of 14 residues. The V end lost 0 bases, the J end lost 0 bases, and 6 bases lay between the germline ends. The CDR3 DNA reads as TGCGCCAGCAGTGAGTCTGGGGGCTCCTACGAGCAGTACTTC. It encodes CASSESGGSYEQYF.

J is TRBJ1-6 and V is TRBV5-1, with D possibly matching TRBD1 (5 bases). Germline-derived CDR1 and CDR2 are SGHRS and YFSETQ. The CDR3 consists of 16 residues. V lost 3 bases to trimming and J lost 0 bases, with 10 bases between them. The CDR3 here is CASSWGGISYNSPLHF. In nucleotides, the CDR3 is TGCGCCAGCAGCTGGGGGGGAATCTCCTATAATTCACCCCTCCACTTT.

V is TRBV5-1 and J is TRBJ2-2, with 7 bases aligning to TRBD2. Trimming removed 4 bases from V and 6 bases from J; junction bases left unmatched: 6. The germline V gene has CDR1 SGHRS and CDR2 YFSETQ. The CDR3 consists of 14 residues. The CDR3 here is CASSPGLPPGELFF. The CDR3 bases are TGCGCCAGCAGCCCGGGACTACCGCCCGGGGAGCTGTTTTTT.

The CDR3 loop is CASSLMGSSGSGTGELFF. Written as DNA, the CDR3 is TGCGCCAGCAGCCTAATGGGCTCTAGCGGGAGCGGAACCGGGGAGCTGTTTTTT. The gene calls are TRBV4-3 and TRBJ2-2; 10 bases are shared with TRBD2. This CDR3 is built from 18 residues. Germline CDR1 LGHNA, CDR2 YSLEER. Losses at the gene ends were 4 bases for V and 5 bases for J; bases not matched to a gene: 13.

The J gene is TRBJ1-6, the V gene TRBV5-1, with 9 bases identical to TRBD1. Germline CDR1 SGHRS, CDR2 YFSETQ. There are 15 residues in the CDR3. V lost 4 bases, J lost 7 bases, and 6 bases stayed unmatched. The CDR3 loop is CASSTRTGENSPLHF. CDR3 nucleotide sequence: TGCGCCAGCAGCACGAGGACAGGGGAAAATTCACCCCTCCACTTT.

This clonotype was picked up a small number of times. The chain carries TRBV27 and TRBJ2-2; 11 nucleotides agree with TRBD2. This CDR3 is 17 amino acids long. Per the germline V gene, CDR1 is MNHEY and CDR2 is SMNVEV (reference sequence). J was trimmed by 5 bases and V by 0 bases; bases with no gene match: 5. CDR3 loop: CASSLSLLAGDTGELFF. In DNA, the CDR3 is TGTGCCAGCAGTTTATCCCTACTAGCGGGAGATACCGGGGAGCTGTTTTTT.

This clonotype was counted ten times or more. The chain couples TRBV20-1 to TRBJ1-1; TRBD1 agrees at 7 bases. The CDR3 covers 12 residues. V lost 3 bases and J lost 8; bases outside the gene matches: 6. Germline CDR1 and CDR2: DFQATT and SNEGSKA (reference sequence). CDR3 sequence reads: CSARKGAWEAFF. The CDR3 DNA is TGCAGTGCTAGGAAGGGGGCCTGGGAAGCTTTCTTT.

The gene calls are TRBV6-1 and TRBJ2-5; no firm D call. Germline-derived CDR1 and CDR2 are MNHNS and SASEGT. CDR3 length equals 11 residues. Trimming cost V 3 bases and J 7 bases, with 6 bases left between them. CDR3 sequence (DNA): TGTGCCAGCAGTGATCACGGGACCCAGTACTTC. Translation gives CASSDHGTQYF.